This record covers a single T cell receptor beta chain. The data are from a study of blood T cell repertoires in COVID-19. As for the study in general: Collection of acute and convalescent COVID-19 samples took place in the United States, Italy and Spain. Nucleic acid was either cDNA or gDNA, and it came from T cells, B-cell-depleted T cells, or PBMCs.

Original processing methods: Using reference gene primer amplification, nucleated cell counts were estimated. Sequencing was performed with immunoSEQ multiplex PCR; in TCRdb, only in-frame clones are kept and a portion is missing. D and trimming come from the DNA, and the V and J calls and clone size come from that table. In the table there are some 100,000 clones, around nine tenths of which are singletons. V lost 1 base and J lost 4, with 10 bases in between. The CDR3 loop spans 15 amino acids. Germline V gene data show CDR1 as SGHVS and CDR2 as FNYEAQ. The chain recombines TRBV7-6 with TRBJ2-2, with D tentatively TRBD2 (5 bases). The source material was peripheral blood. This sequence originates from a woman of 80 years or more with active COVID-19. The CDR3 DNA reads as TGTGCCAGCAGCTTAGTGCTAGAGGGCACCGGGGAGCTGTTTTTT. Translating gives CASSLVLEGTGELFF.